The 28 T cell receptor beta chains below were found in one sample sequenced in a study of blood T cells in healthy people across ages. PCR was performed a second time for about 7 to 11 cycles using a sample-barcoded 5' primer and a J-beta primer mix. MiXCR, run by TCRdb on the 5' RACE reads, gives a single entry per CDR3 protein. The data contain over 1.5 million distinct CDR3 sequences, about 49% of them singletons. The specimen sequenced was blood. The receptors derive from a middle-aged woman in good health.

The V gene is TRBV7-2, the J gene TRBJ1-1; possible D gene TRBD1, 6 bases. The CDR3 is made up of 12 amino acids. Germline values: CDR1 SGHTA, CDR2 FQGNSA. Trimming cost V 5 bases and J 9 bases, with 13 bases left between them. The CDR3 region has the DNA TGTGCCAGCAGCCGGGGGGGGCTCCAAGCTTTCTTT. Its translation: CASSRGGLQAFF.

With respect to this clonotype: A much larger clone differs by one base, so this may be a read error. The gene calls are TRBV6-1 and TRBJ2-1; D uncertain. The J call is uncertain, as TRBJ2-7 better fits the DNA end. Germline V gives CDR1 MNHNS, CDR2 SASEGT. This CDR3 contains 15 residues. This CDR3 is CASSETGNPYNEQYF. The CDR3 DNA sequence: TGTGCCAGCAGTGAAACGGGCAACCCCTACAATGAGCAGTACTTC.

The chain couples TRBV10-3 to TRBJ1-5, with 7 bases identical to TRBD1. With V trimmed by 2 bases and J by 7 bases, 11 bases remained unmatched. Germline V gene data show CDR1 as ENHRY and CDR2 as SYGVKD. CDR3 length: 16 residues. This CDR3 is CAISEGRGQVGQPQHF. Written as DNA, the CDR3 is TGTGCCATCAGTGAGGGGAGGGGGCAGGTAGGACAGCCCCAGCATTTT.

This clonotype was observed a few times. The chain combines TRBV20-1 with TRBJ2-1, with D possibly being TRBD2 (7 bases). CDR1 and CDR2 from the germline V gene are DFQATT and SNEGSKA (reference sequence). V was clipped by 0 bases and J by 3 bases, with 15 bases between them. CDR3 length: 16 residues. The DNA for the CDR3 is TGCAGTGCTAGAGATCAGGCGGGGGCCCACTACAATGAGCAGTTCTTC. This codes for CSARDQAGAHYNEQFF.

This clonotype was seen a handful of times. CDR3 protein: CSVKDQDVKTVGANVLTF. The CDR3 DNA is TGCAGCGTCAAGGACCAGGACGTTAAGACAGTCGGGGCCAACGTCCTGACTTTC. The V and J genes are TRBV29-1 and TRBJ2-6, with a possible D match to TRBD1 (5 bases). Germline V lookup: CDR1 SQVTM, CDR2 ANQGSEA. The CDR3 is 18 residues long. Trimming left V 6 bases short and J 4 bases short, with 25 bases between.

The chain carries TRBV4-3 and TRBJ2-7; D is tentatively TRBD1 or TRBD2 (6 bases each). The last part of the DNA fits TRBJ2-5 better; the J call may be wrong. CDR3 length equals 16 residues. Per germline, CDR1 LGHNA and CDR2 YSLEER. CDR3 residues: CASSQASTGAQETQYF. The CDR3 DNA follows: TGCGCCAGCAGCCAAGCGTCGACGGGGGCACAAGAGACCCAGTACTTC.

Here the CDR3 DNA reads TGTGCCAGCAGCCCCCGGCACACAGGGGTAGAGCAGTACTTC. Amino acids: CASSPRHTGVEQYF. V and J are TRBV7-2 and TRBJ2-7; the match to TRBD1 covers 7 bases. Unmatched junction bases numbered 11, after V lost 5 bases and J lost 7 bases. The CDR3 sequence is 14 residues long. From germline, CDR1 is SGHTA and CDR2 FQGNSA.

This chain joins TRBV7-2 and TRBJ2-3; 10 nucleotides match TRBD2. The germline CDR1 and CDR2 sequences are SGHTA and FQGNSA. The CDR3 is made up of 16 amino acids. V trimming: 4 bases; J trimming: 4 bases; junction bases outside the gene matches: 8. The CDR3 protein is CASSSSRLAGADTQYF. Here the CDR3 DNA reads TGTGCCAGCAGCTCCTCCCGGCTAGCGGGGGCAGATACGCAGTATTTT.

The J gene is TRBJ2-7, the V gene TRBV6-2 or TRBV6-3; 13 bases align to TRBD2. Germline V gene lookup returns CDR1 MNHEY and CDR2 SVGEGT. After removal of 2 bases from V and 4 bases from J, the junction contained 8 bases not matched to a gene. The CDR3 totals 17 residues. Written as DNA, the CDR3 is TGTGCCAGCAGTTACGTTCCGACTAGCGGGGGGCCGTACGAGCAGTACTTC. Its protein product is CASSYVPTSGGPYEQYF.

This clonotype has ten or more counts. This chain links TRBV9 with TRBJ2-5; TRBD2 matches at 10 bases. The CDR3 extends over 14 amino acids. V trimming: 4 bases; J trimming: 3 bases; junction bases outside the gene matches: 3. From germline, CDR1 is SGDLS and CDR2 YYNGEE. CDR3: CASSPGTSEETQYF. The CDR3 DNA follows: TGTGCCAGCAGCCCCGGGACTAGCGAAGAGACCCAGTACTTC.

This clonotype has just a few counts. The chain has TRBV18 and TRBJ2-5; perhaps D is TRBD1 or TRBD2 (5 bases each). V was cut by 2 bases and J by 11 bases, with 12 bases left in between. This CDR3 is 12 amino acids long. Germline lookup yields CDR1 KGHSH and CDR2 LQKENI. CDR3 coding DNA: TGTGCCAGCTCACCAGGGGACGGGGAGCAGTACTTC. It translates to CASSPGDGEQYF. Using reference TRBV18 and TRBJ2-5 for the parts outside the CDR3, the full variable domain is NAGVMQNPRHLVRRRGQEARLRCSPMKGHSHVYWYRQLPEEGLKFMVYLQKENIIDESGMPKERFSAEFPKEGPSILRIQQVVRGDSAAYFCASSPGDGEQYFGPGTRLLVL.

This clonotype was detected once. The rearrangement uses TRBV13 and TRBJ1-1; D is perhaps TRBD1 (5 bases). Trimming removed 4 bases at V and 1 base at J, with 16 bases between. Germline CDR1 and CDR2: PRHDT and FYEKMQ (reference sequence). CDR3 length: 16 amino acids. DNA of the CDR3: TGTGCCAGCAGCTCTGATGCGGCCCAGGGGAACACTGAAGCTTTCTTT. Translating it yields CASSSDAAQGNTEAFF.

This clonotype was detected a few times. The rearrangement links TRBV12-3 or TRBV12-4 to TRBJ1-2, with D possibly matching TRBD1 (6 bases). The germline V and J ends were trimmed by 5 bases and 4 bases, with 14 bases remaining between them. This CDR3 region has 14 residues. The CDR3 sequence is CASSDGGPGYGYTF. The CDR3, as DNA: TGTGCCAGCAGTGATGGGGGGCCCGGCTATGGCTACACCTTC.

This rearrangement joins TRBV11-1 to TRBJ2-3, with 8 bases that match TRBD1. The junction had 30 bases not matched to a gene; V was cut back by 2 bases and J by 2 bases. From germline, CDR1 is SGHAT and CDR2 FQDESV (reference sequence). The CDR3 extends over 24 amino acids. The CDR3 spells CASSLNLSKMRQGPTREYTDTQYF. In DNA, the CDR3 is TGTGCCAGCAGCTTAAATCTATCCAAGATGAGACAGGGGCCAACCAGAGAATACACAGATACGCAGTATTTT.

The genes are TRBV12-3 or TRBV12-4 and TRBJ2-1, with 8 bases fitting TRBD2. This CDR3 has 16 residues. Unmatched junction bases numbered 10, after V lost 5 bases and J lost 4 bases. In DNA, the CDR3 is TGTGCCAGCAGTCCCTCAGCGGGGGTGGATTACAATGAGCAGTTCTTC. Encoded protein: CASSPSAGVDYNEQFF.

This chain joins TRBV2 and TRBJ2-1; the D call may be TRBD1 or TRBD2 (7 bases each). The CDR3 extends over 14 amino acids. Germline V CDR1 and CDR2: SNHLY, FYNNEI. V lost 11 bases and J lost 7, with 21 bases in between. CDR3: CARWGGRTGNEQFF. CDR3 in DNA: TGTGCCCGATGGGGGGGAAGGACAGGTAATGAGCAGTTCTTC.

This rearrangement joins TRBV20-1 to TRBJ2-3; D tentatively reads TRBD1 or TRBD2 (5 bases each). This CDR3 has 16 amino acids. Trimming removed 0 bases from V and 1 base from J, with 14 bases in between. Looked up from germline, CDR1 is DFQATT and CDR2 is SNEGSKA (reference sequence). The CDR3: CSARDSGRGGTDTQYF. In nucleotides, the CDR3 is TGCAGTGCTAGAGATTCGGGACGAGGAGGCACAGATACGCAGTATTTT.

Only a few counts were recorded for this clonotype. This chain joins TRBV9 and TRBJ1-1; 8 bases match TRBD1. V lost 0 bases, J lost 3 bases, and 10 bases stayed unmatched. The germline CDR1 and CDR2 sequences are SGDLS and YYNGEE. CDR3 length: 17 amino acids. In DNA, the CDR3 is TGTGCCAGCAGCGTAGGGAGCGTTACAGGGGGTTACACTGAAGCTTTCTTT. Protein product: CASSVGSVTGGYTEAFF.

This rearrangement joins TRBV7-9 to TRBJ2-7; 9 positions agree with TRBD1. The germline CDR1 and CDR2 sequences are SEHNR and FQNEAQ (reference sequence). J lost 3 bases, V lost 8 bases, and 8 bases had no gene match. The CDR3 is made up of 14 amino acids. CDR3 protein: CASARDREFYEQYF. CDR3 nucleotide sequence: TGTGCCAGCGCCAGGGACAGGGAGTTCTACGAGCAGTACTTC.

V and J are TRBV7-2 and TRBJ2-5, with a weak D call TRBD1 (5 bases). The length of the CDR3 is 15 residues. V dropped 5 bases and J dropped 5 bases, with 18 bases sitting between them. The V gene's germline CDR1 is SGHTA and CDR2 FQGNSA. This CDR3 reads CASSVPLLGRETQYF. CDR3 bases: TGTGCCAGCAGCGTCCCGTTGCTGGGGCGGGAGACCCAGTACTTC. Variable domain in full (rest from reference TRBV7-2 and TRBJ2-5): GAGVSQSPSNKVTEKGKDVELRCDPISGHTALYWYRQSLGQGLEFLIYFQGNSAPDKSGLPSDRFSAERTGGSVSTLTIQRTQQEDSAVYLCASSVPLLGRETQYFGPGTRLLVL.

In its sample, this clonotype was seen a few times. The CDR3 reads CASSDRLLNEKLFF. Here the CDR3 DNA reads TGTGCCAGCAGTGACCGGCTCCTTAATGAAAAACTGTTTTTT. The V and J genes are TRBV6-5 and TRBJ1-4; no clear D gene. This CDR3 has 14 amino acids. Trimming shortened V by 5 bases and J by 4 bases, and 11 bases separated the two germline ends. The germline gives CDR1 MNHEY, CDR2 SVGAGI.

About this clonotype: Germline is not matched at one junction end, which may reflect a read error. The V and J genes are TRBV19 and TRBJ1-2, with unresolved D. The V gene's germline CDR1 is LNHDA and CDR2 SQIVND (reference sequence). The CDR3 is 16 residues long. The CDR3 DNA follows: TGTGCCAGTAGTATTAGGGCAGGAACGACTAACTATGGCTACATCTTC. Translation: CASSIRAGTTNYGYIF.

There are a few counts of this clonotype. This chain uses TRBV11-3 with TRBJ2-4; D gene ambiguous. This CDR3 region has 15 residues. Germline lookup yields CDR1 SGHNT and CDR2 YENEEA. V was clipped by 8 bases and J by 0 bases, with 14 bases between them. CDR3 in amino acids: CASSGRSIAKNIQYF. The CDR3 nucleotides are TGTGCCAGCTCCGGACGGTCAATAGCCAAAAACATTCAGTACTTC.

In its sample, this clonotype was seen a few times. V usage is TRBV12-3 or TRBV12-4 and J usage is TRBJ2-5; 11 nucleotides align to TRBD2. The CDR3 totals 16 residues. The V and J ends lost 6 bases and 0 bases, in that order; junction bases with no gene match: 6. CDR3 residues: CASRTGTSGNQETQYF. The CDR3 nucleotides read TGTGCCAGCAGAACCGGGACTAGCGGCAACCAAGAGACCCAGTACTTC.

In its sample, this clonotype was seen a few times. CDR3 sequence: CAISVGGVRETQYF. The CDR3 region has the DNA TGTGCCATCAGCGTAGGAGGGGTGCGGGAGACCCAGTACTTC. J is TRBJ2-5 and V is TRBV10-3; tentatively, D is TRBD2 (6 bases). V was pared by 6 bases and J by 5 bases, with 16 bases between. The CDR3 runs 14 residues. Germline CDR1 reads ENHRY; CDR2 reads SYGVKD.

This clonotype was recorded a few times. The chain recombines TRBV7-2 with TRBJ1-2, with D unresolved. Germline V lookup: CDR1 SGHTA, CDR2 FQGNSA. This CDR3 is 14 amino acids long. V shed 2 bases and J shed 4 bases, with 11 bases lying between them. The CDR3 loop reads CASSLKAIPYGYTF. The CDR3 bases are TGTGCCAGCAGCTTAAAGGCGATTCCCTATGGCTACACCTTC.

This clonotype was counted between two and nine times. The J gene is TRBJ2-5, the V gene TRBV15, with D tentatively TRBD1 (5 bases). Looked up from germline, CDR1 is LNHNV and CDR2 is YYDKDF (reference sequence). The CDR3 covers 16 residues. The germline V and J ends were trimmed by 0 bases and 3 bases, with 14 bases remaining between them. This CDR3 reads CATSRDPWGREETQYF. The CDR3 DNA sequence: TGTGCCACCAGCAGAGATCCGTGGGGCAGGGAAGAGACCCAGTACTTC.

The rearrangement uses TRBV9 and TRBJ2-3; perhaps TRBD2 as D (6 bases). V gave up 0 bases and J gave up 6 bases, with 17 bases separating them. This CDR3 comprises 16 residues. Germline lookup yields CDR1 SGDLS and CDR2 YYNGEE. CDR3 coding DNA: TGTGCCAGCAGCGTAGACCTGGGTTCCCGGGGGGATACGCAGTATTTT. This codes for CASSVDLGSRGDTQYF.